This T cell receptor beta chain emerged from a study of early T cells in non-severe SARS-CoV-2 infection. In this sample, this clonotype turned up a few times. One entry per CDR3 protein results from TCRdb running MiXCR on the 5' RACE reads. Of 95,000 to 100,000 distinct CDR3 sequences in the sample, 11% were seen once. CDR1 MNHNS and CDR2 SASEGT come from the germline V gene. The CDR3 is made up of 14 amino acids. Trimming stripped 7 bases from V and 0 bases from J, with 11 bases between. This TCR was sampled from an adult who was a healthcare worker with PCR-confirmed SARS-CoV-2 infection or an uninfected control (not recorded which). Material: whole blood. The chain employs TRBV6-1 and TRBJ2-3, with D unresolved. The CDR3 nucleotides are TGTGCCAGCAAACTGACAACTAGCACAGATACGCAGTATTTT. This gives the protein CASKLTTSTDTQYF.